This T cell receptor beta chain was sequenced during a study of T cell repertoires in cytomegalovirus infection. Overall study context: A matching HLA type, together with CMV infection, was signaled by public TCR beta signatures.

The CDR3 contains 16 residues. Trimming cost V 4 bases and J 0 bases, with 16 bases left between them. Per the germline V gene, CDR1 is SEHNR and CDR2 is FQNEAQ (reference sequence). This clonotype was detected a few times. Its antigen is still unknown. TCRdb processed the reads anew with MiXCR; each CDR3 protein has one entry. Found here are roughly 200,000 distinct CDR3 sequences, about 17% of them singletons; the top ten hold 25%. Whole-study results and caveats: Identification of carriers of CMV plus the relevant HLA was performed using cumulative public TCR beta family frequency. Predominance within the ex vivo response was attributable to HLA-C-restricted CMV-specific TCR beta clonotypes.

Specimen: CD8+ T cells from PBMCs. The chain links TRBV7-9 to TRBJ2-7; D perhaps matches TRBD2 (6 bases). This TCR came from a human donor in good health (CMV status not recorded). Some clones in this sample may be carry-over from other donors' samples. This CDR3 reads CASSSVGGESSYEQYF. For the CDR3, the DNA is TGTGCCAGCAGCTCGGTGGGCGGGGAGAGCTCCTACGAGCAGTACTTC.